This TCR beta chain was captured in a study of T cell responses to AZD1222 COVID-19 vaccine. Germline V gene sequence: CDR1 SEHNR, CDR2 FQNEAQ (reference sequence). CDR3 size: 12 residues. The V end lost 5 bases, the J end lost 4 bases, and 8 bases lay between the germline ends. Generated by immunoSEQ multiplex PCR, the TCRdb table keeps only in-frame clones and is missing some. Of approximately 140,000 clones in the sample, approximately 90% were seen once. As to this clone: Antigen unknown.

Study outcomes and limitations: Of the AZD1222 recipients, only 5 to 7 were seropositive at baseline. Only after the peak T cell response were repertoires sampled.

The clonotype originates from an adult in good health. The chain links TRBV7-9 to TRBJ1-2; no definite D call. Sample: peripheral blood, taken on day 0 of AZD1222 vaccination. The CDR3 sequence: CASSREGYGYTF. The DNA of the CDR3 is TGTGCCAGCAGCCGGGAGGGCTATGGCTACACCTTC.